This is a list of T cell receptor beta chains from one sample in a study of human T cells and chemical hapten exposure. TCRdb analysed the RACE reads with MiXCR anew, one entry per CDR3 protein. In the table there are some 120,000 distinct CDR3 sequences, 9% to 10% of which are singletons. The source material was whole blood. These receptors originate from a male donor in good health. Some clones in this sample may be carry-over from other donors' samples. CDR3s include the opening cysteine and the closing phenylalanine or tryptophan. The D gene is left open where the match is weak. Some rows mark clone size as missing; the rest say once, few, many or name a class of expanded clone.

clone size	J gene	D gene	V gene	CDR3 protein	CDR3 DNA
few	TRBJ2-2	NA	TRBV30	CAWSRPLETGELFF	TGTGCCTGGAGTCGCCCACTGGAGACCGGGGAGCTGTTTTTT
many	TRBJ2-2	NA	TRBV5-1	CASRWRGEDTGELFF	TGCGCCAGCCGCTGGCGAGGGGAGGACACCGGGGAGCTGTTTTTT
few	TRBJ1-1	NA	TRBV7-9	CASSLAGGMNTEAFF	TGTGCCAGCAGCTTAGCCGGGGGAATGAACACTGAAGCTTTCTTT
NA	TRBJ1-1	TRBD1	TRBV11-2	CASRGIRGQAAYPGTTEAFF	TGTGCCAGCAGAGGGATACGAGGACAGGCGGCTTACCCGGGGACCACTGAAGCTTTCTTT
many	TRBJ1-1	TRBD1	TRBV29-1	CSVDKDRSYPLRQAFF	TGCAGCGTTGACAAGGACAGGTCGTATCCGCTCCGCCAAGCTTTCTTT
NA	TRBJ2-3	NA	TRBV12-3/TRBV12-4	CASSQDGAVSTDTQYF	TGTGCCAGCAGTCAAGATGGGGCGGTTAGCACAGATACGCAGTATTTT
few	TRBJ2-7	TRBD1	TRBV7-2	CASSPGTGLYEQYF	TGTGCCAGCAGCCCCGGGACAGGACTCTACGAGCAGTACTTC
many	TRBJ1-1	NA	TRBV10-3	CAIMGDQNTEAFF	TGTGCCATCATGGGGGACCAGAACACTGAAGCTTTCTTT
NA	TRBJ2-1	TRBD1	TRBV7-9	CASSRVAGGFNGEQFF	TGTGCCAGCAGCCGGGTGGCAGGGGGTTTTAATGGTGAGCAGTTCTTC
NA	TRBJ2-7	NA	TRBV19	CASSIELGTYYEQYF	TGTGCCAGTAGTATAGAGCTCGGGACTTACTACGAGCAGTACTTC
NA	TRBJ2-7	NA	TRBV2	CASLLSGWEQYF	TGTGCCAGCCTCTTGTCGGGATGGGAGCAGTACTTC
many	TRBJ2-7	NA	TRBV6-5	CASSYSWTEPYEQYF	TGTGCCAGCAGTTACTCGTGGACGGAACCCTACGAGCAGTACTTC
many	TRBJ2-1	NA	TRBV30	CAWSGGQVNEQFF	TGTGCCTGGAGTGGGGGCCAGGTCAATGAGCAGTTCTTC
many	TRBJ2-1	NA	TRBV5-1	CASVSSYNEQFF	TGCGCCAGCGTTTCCTCCTACAATGAGCAGTTCTTC
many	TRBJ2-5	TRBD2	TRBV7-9	CASRPLTSGSNVTQYF	TGTGCCAGCAGGCCACTGACTAGCGGGAGTAATGTGACCCAGTACTTC
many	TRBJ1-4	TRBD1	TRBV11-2	CASTLQGAVGKLFF	TGTGCCAGCACCTTACAGGGGGCTGTAGGTAAACTGTTTTTT
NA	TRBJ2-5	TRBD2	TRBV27	CASSPTELAGRDETQYF	TGTGCCAGCAGCCCCACAGAACTAGCGGGACGCGATGAGACCCAGTACTTC
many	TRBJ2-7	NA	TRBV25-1	CASSESGGTYYEQYF	TGTGCCAGCAGTGAGAGCGGCGGAACGTACTACGAGCAGTACTTC
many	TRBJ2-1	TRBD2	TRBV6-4	CASSESSGGADEQFF	TGTGCCAGCAGTGAGAGTAGCGGGGGGGCTGATGAGCAGTTCTTC
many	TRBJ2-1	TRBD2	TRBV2	CASSITSGNNNEQFF	TGTGCCAGCAGTATTACTAGCGGGAACAACAATGAGCAGTTCTTC